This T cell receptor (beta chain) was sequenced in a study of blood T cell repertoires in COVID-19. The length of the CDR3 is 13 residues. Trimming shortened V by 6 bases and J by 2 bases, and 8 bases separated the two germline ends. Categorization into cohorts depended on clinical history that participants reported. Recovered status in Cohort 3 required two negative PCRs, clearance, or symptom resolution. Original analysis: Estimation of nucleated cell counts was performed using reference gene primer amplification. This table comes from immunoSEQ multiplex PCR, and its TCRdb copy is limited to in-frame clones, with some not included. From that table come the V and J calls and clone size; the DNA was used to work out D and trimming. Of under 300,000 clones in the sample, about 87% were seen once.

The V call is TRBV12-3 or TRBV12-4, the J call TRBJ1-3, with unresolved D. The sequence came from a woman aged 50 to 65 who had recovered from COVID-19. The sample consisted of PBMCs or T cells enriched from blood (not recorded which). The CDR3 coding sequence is TGTGCCAGCAGGTGGGCGACTGGAAACACCATATATTTT. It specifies CASRWATGNTIYF.